The sample holds many counts of the clone carrying this TCR beta chain. Its antigen is unidentified. The sample comes from a study of CD8 T cells in ankylosing spondylitis. TCRdb fed the 5' RACE reads into MiXCR, producing one record per CDR3 protein. The sample has about 540,000 distinct CDR3 sequences, more than 9.5% seen once. Overall study results and limits: Ankylosing spondylitis blood appeared to be characterized by a TCR beta motif of several highly homologous variants. In the blood and synovial fluid of reactive arthritis, some motif variants had been previously reported. Disease-linked clones proved CD8+ and comparatively uncommon in peripheral blood.

With V trimmed by 2 bases and J by 4 bases, 4 bases remained unmatched. The CDR3 sequence is 15 residues long. This clonotype originated in a male donor with ankylosing spondylitis. The sequenced sample was blood, either unsorted or a sorted T cell fraction (not recorded which). J is TRBJ2-5 and V is TRBV12-3 or TRBV12-4; 10 bases fit TRBD2. CDR3 sequence reads: CASSLSGRAGETQYF. CDR3 bases: TGTGCCAGCAGTTTAAGCGGGAGGGCCGGAGAGACCCAGTACTTC.